A single sample is the source of the 12 T cell receptor beta chains below, sequenced in a study of blood T cell repertoires in COVID-19. The assay was immunoSEQ multiplex PCR, and TCRdb's table has in-frame clones only and misses some. The profile shows over 150,000 clones, roughly nine tenths of them singletons. Sequencing used peripheral blood. The receptors were gathered from a man aged 30-40 years with acute or convalescent COVID-19.

The chain carries TRBV19 and TRBJ2-3, with a possible D match to TRBD2 (6 bases). This CDR3 has 14 amino acids. Germline CDR1 is LNHDA and CDR2 is SQIVND (reference sequence). V lost 10 bases and J lost 1, with 15 bases in between. CDR3 sequence (DNA): TGTGCCACCGCGATCCGGAGGGGCACAGATACGCAGTATTTT. Translating gives CATAIRRGTDTQYF.

This CDR3 is CASSRSGTGILRGYTF. CDR3 nucleotides: TGTGCCAGCAGCCGCAGTGGGACAGGGATTTTACGGGGCTACACCTTC. V and J are TRBV27 and TRBJ1-2, with TRBD1 matching over 9 bases. With V trimmed by 6 bases and J by 8 bases, 16 bases remained unmatched. Germline CDR1 and CDR2: MNHEY and SMNVEV (reference sequence). This CDR3 comprises 16 residues.

The chain combines TRBV5-1 with TRBJ1-5, with 9 bases that match TRBD1. Looked up from germline, CDR1 is SGHRS and CDR2 is YFSETQ. J was trimmed by 8 bases and V by 5 bases; bases with no gene match: 11. CDR3 length: 15 amino acids. In DNA form, the CDR3 reads TGCGCCAGCAGAAGGGACAGGGCGTCGATGGAGCCCCAGCATTTT. It specifies CASRRDRASMEPQHF.

The chain has TRBV5-1 and TRBJ2-1; perhaps TRBD1 as D (6 bases). This CDR3 has 12 residues. V lost 1 base and J lost 7, with 6 bases in between. Germline CDR1 and CDR2: SGHRS and YFSETQ. DNA of the CDR3: TGCGCCAGCAGCTTGACAGGGAATGAGCAGTTCTTC. This codes for CASSLTGNEQFF. Drawing the rest from reference TRBV5-1 and TRBJ2-1, the complete variable domain is KAGVTQTPRYLIKTRGQQVTLSCSPISGHRSVSWYQQTPGQGLQFLFEYFSETQRNKGNFPGRFSGRQFSNSRSEMNVSTLELGDSALYLCASSLTGNEQFFGPGTRLTVL.

The DNA for the CDR3 is TGTGCCAGCAGCCCCGGACAGTTTCTCTACGAGCAGTACTTC. Encoded protein: CASSPGQFLYEQYF. V gene TRBV7-9 combines with J gene TRBJ2-7; TRBD1 is a possible D gene (6 bases). The CDR3 is 14 amino acids. The germline V gene encodes CDR1 SEHNR and CDR2 FQNEAQ (reference sequence). V gave up 5 bases and J gave up 3 bases, with 14 bases separating them. Drawing the rest from reference TRBV7-9 and TRBJ2-7, the complete variable domain is DTGVSQNPRHKITKRGQNVTFRCDPISEHNRLYWYRQTLGQGPEFLTYFQNEAQLEKSRLLSDRFSAERPKGSFSTLEIQRTEQGDSAMYLCASSPGQFLYEQYFGPGTRLTVT.

This clone appeared a single time. The chain joins TRBV29-1 to TRBJ1-1; 7 nucleotides align to TRBD1. V gave up 1 base and J gave up 1 base; unmatched junction bases: 6. Germline V lookup: CDR1 SQVTM, CDR2 ANQGSEA. CDR3 length equals 15 residues. CDR3 amino acids: CSVEGRGRKNTEAFF. Written as DNA, the CDR3 is TGCAGCGTTGAAGGGAGGGGGCGAAAGAACACTGAAGCTTTCTTT.

The chain employs TRBV6-5 and TRBJ2-1; 9 nucleotides agree with TRBD1. Germline trimming cut 6 bases from V and 5 bases from J; bases unmatched to any gene: 5. The CDR3 covers 14 residues. The germline gives CDR1 MNHEY, CDR2 SVGAGI. The CDR3 DNA is TGTGCCAGCAGCTGGGACAGGGCAAACAATGAGCAGTTCTTC. This sequence encodes CASSWDRANNEQFF.

The DNA of the CDR3 is TGTGCCAGCAGCCTTCCTGAGGGAGGTGAAAAACTGTTTTTT. Its translation: CASSLPEGGEKLFF. The V gene is TRBV5-4, the J gene TRBJ1-4, with unresolved D. Germline CDR1 and CDR2: SGHNT and YYREEE (reference sequence). This CDR3 is 14 amino acids long. V dropped 4 bases and J dropped 7 bases, with 14 bases sitting between them.

This clone was picked up a small number of times. The chain couples TRBV6-1 to TRBJ2-1, with TRBD1 identical over 10 bases. Germline CDR1 MNHNS, CDR2 SASEGT. This CDR3 is 16 amino acids long. Unmatched junction bases numbered 6, after V lost 3 bases and J lost 4 bases. The CDR3 sequence is CASSDRDRGPYNEQFF. DNA for the CDR3: TGTGCCAGCAGTGACCGGGACAGGGGACCTTACAATGAGCAGTTCTTC.

This clone was seen just once. The J gene is TRBJ1-2, the V gene TRBV5-1, with D perhaps TRBD1 (6 bases). The CDR3 sequence is 15 residues long. Germline CDR1 and CDR2: SGHRS and YFSETQ. V lost 2 bases to trimming and J lost 2 bases, with 13 bases between them. DNA for the CDR3: TGCGCCAGCAGCTTAGGGGGGGCCGCCAACTATGGCTACACCTTC. This sequence encodes CASSLGGAANYGYTF.

The chain recombines TRBV28 with TRBJ1-5; TRBD1 is a possible D gene (5 bases). This CDR3 spans 16 amino acids. V was pared by 7 bases and J by 0 bases, with 16 bases between. Germline V gene sequence: CDR1 MDHEN, CDR2 SYDVKM. Here the CDR3 reads CASNLDSSVSNQPQHF. CDR3 nucleotides: TGTGCCAGCAACCTTGACAGCTCCGTTAGCAATCAGCCCCAGCATTTT.

The CDR3 protein is CASSQGGQAYNEQFF. CDR3 DNA sequence: TGTGCCAGCAGCCAAGGCGGCCAAGCCTACAATGAGCAGTTCTTC. The chain links TRBV7-3 to TRBJ2-1; D is unresolved. V lost 5 bases and J lost 2, with 13 bases in between. The CDR3 consists of 15 residues. The germline CDR1 and CDR2 sequences are SGHTA and FQGTGA.